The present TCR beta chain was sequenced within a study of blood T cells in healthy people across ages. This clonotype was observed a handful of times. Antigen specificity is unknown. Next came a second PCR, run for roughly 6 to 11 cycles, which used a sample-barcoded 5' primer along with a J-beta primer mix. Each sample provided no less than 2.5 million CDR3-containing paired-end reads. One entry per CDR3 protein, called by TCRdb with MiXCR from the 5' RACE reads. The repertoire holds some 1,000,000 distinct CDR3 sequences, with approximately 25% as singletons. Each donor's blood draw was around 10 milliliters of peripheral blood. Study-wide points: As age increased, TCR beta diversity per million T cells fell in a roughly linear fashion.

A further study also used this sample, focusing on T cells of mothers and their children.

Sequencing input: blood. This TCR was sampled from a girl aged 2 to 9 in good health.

CDR3 protein: CASSPPTGGAETQYF. In DNA form, the CDR3 reads TGTGCCAGCAGCCCCCCGACAGGGGGCGCGGAGACCCAGTACTTC. The chain carries TRBV7-2 and TRBJ2-5; 10 bases are a match to TRBD1. The germline gives CDR1 SGHTA, CDR2 FQGNSA. The V segment lost 5 bases and the J segment 5 bases; nucleotides outside the gene matches: 8. The CDR3 covers 15 residues.